This T cell receptor beta chain stems from a study of T cells after yellow fever vaccination. Concerning this clonotype itself: The antigen remains unidentified.

TCRdb called the 5' RACE reads again in MiXCR, with one record for every CDR3 protein. The sample holds around 120,000 distinct CDR3 sequences, about 16% seen once. Study observations and caveats: Post-booster repertoires again held most primary-vaccination clones (roughly 96% CD4, 75% to 90% CD8).

The J segment lost 4 bases and the V segment lost 3 bases, leaving 10 bases of the junction unmatched. The CDR3 spans 18 residues. CDR1 SGDLS and CDR2 YYNGEE come from the germline V gene. The gene calls are TRBV9 and TRBJ2-5; 15 bases are a match to TRBD2. This sequence originates from a young man who received the YFV17D yellow fever vaccine. The source was CD8+ T cells sorted from PBMCs, collected 5 days after the yellow fever booster vaccination. CDR3 region: CASSAGLAGGRIRETQYF. In DNA, the CDR3 is TGTGCCAGCAGCGCTGGACTAGCGGGGGGGCGAATACGAGAGACCCAGTACTTC.